The rows below give T cell receptor beta chains drawn from one sample of a study of liver allograft versus peripheral blood T cells. Each CDR3 protein gets one entry after TCRdb re-called the reads with MiXCR. The sample shows about 9,200 distinct CDR3 sequences, about a fifth of them seen only once. Receptor source: a human patient who had a liver transplant. Some T cells may be the graft donor's. Both conserved end residues are part of each CDR3. Each record gives: J gene, V gene, D gene, clone size, CDR3 DNA, CDR3 protein. The D gene is left open where the match is weak. The size entry is marked missing in some rows and otherwise reads once, few, many or a size class.

>TRBJ2-3|TRBV10-3|NA|medium-sized
TGTGCCATCAGTGAGTCCCCTCGGAGCGGCCTTGCTGATACGCAGTATTTT
CAISESPRSGLADTQYF
>TRBJ2-1|TRBV14|NA|few
TGTGCCAGCAGCCAAACAGACCCCGGGCGTCCAAAATTCTTC
CASSQTDPGRPKFF
>TRBJ2-1|TRBV20-1|TRBD2|NA
TGCAGTGCTAAGCACAGCGGGGGGACTTACAATGAGCAGTTCTTC
CSAKHSGGTYNEQFF
>TRBJ2-5|TRBV20-1|TRBD2|NA
TGCAGTGCTAGAGACCGGCGGGAGGGCCTAGAGACCCAGTACTTC
CSARDRREGLETQYF
>TRBJ1-2|TRBV6-6|TRBD1|medium-sized
TGTGCCAGCAGTAGGGGGGACAGGGACTATGGCTACACCTTC
CASSRGDRDYGYTF
>TRBJ1-6|TRBV6-5|NA|medium-sized
TGTGCCAGCAGTCCCCGACGAGGGGGAGGTTCACCCCTCCACTTT
CASSPRRGGGSPLHF
>TRBJ2-7|TRBV28|NA|few
TGTGCCAGCAGTTTCGGGGCTAAGTACGAGCAGTACTTC
CASSFGAKYEQYF
>TRBJ1-6|TRBV6-5|NA|medium-sized
TGTGCCAGCAGTAAGGGTTATAGCAGGGCTAATTCACCCCTCCACTTT
CASSKGYSRANSPLHF
>TRBJ2-7|TRBV18|TRBD1|medium-sized
TGTGCCAGCTCAGAGGGACAGGGGTTACACGAGCAGTACTTC
CASSEGQGLHEQYF
>TRBJ1-6|TRBV28|NA|NA
TGTGCCAGCAGTCTGACCCCCGGGGGGCTTAATTCACCCCTCCACTTT
CASSLTPGGLNSPLHF